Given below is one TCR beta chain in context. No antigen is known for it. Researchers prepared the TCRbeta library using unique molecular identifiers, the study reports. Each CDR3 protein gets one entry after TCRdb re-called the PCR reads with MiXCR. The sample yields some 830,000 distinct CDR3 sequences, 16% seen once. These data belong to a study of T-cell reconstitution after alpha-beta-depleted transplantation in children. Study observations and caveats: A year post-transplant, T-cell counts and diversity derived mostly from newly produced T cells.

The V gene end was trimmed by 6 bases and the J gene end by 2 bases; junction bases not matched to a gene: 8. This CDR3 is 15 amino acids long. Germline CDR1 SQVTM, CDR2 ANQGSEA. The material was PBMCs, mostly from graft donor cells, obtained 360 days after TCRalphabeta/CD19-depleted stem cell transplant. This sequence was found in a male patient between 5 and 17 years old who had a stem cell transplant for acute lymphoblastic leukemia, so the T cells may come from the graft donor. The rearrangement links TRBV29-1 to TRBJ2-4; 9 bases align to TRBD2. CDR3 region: CSVAGTSSTKNIQYF. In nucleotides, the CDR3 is TGCAGCGTAGCCGGGACTAGCTCTACCAAAAACATTCAGTACTTC. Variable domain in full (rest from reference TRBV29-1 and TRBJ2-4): SAVISQKPSRDICQRGTSLTIQCQVDSQVTMMFWYRQQPGQSLTLIATANQGSEATYESGFVIDKFPISRPNLTFSTLTVSNMSPEDSSIYLCSVAGTSSTKNIQYFGAGTRLSVL.